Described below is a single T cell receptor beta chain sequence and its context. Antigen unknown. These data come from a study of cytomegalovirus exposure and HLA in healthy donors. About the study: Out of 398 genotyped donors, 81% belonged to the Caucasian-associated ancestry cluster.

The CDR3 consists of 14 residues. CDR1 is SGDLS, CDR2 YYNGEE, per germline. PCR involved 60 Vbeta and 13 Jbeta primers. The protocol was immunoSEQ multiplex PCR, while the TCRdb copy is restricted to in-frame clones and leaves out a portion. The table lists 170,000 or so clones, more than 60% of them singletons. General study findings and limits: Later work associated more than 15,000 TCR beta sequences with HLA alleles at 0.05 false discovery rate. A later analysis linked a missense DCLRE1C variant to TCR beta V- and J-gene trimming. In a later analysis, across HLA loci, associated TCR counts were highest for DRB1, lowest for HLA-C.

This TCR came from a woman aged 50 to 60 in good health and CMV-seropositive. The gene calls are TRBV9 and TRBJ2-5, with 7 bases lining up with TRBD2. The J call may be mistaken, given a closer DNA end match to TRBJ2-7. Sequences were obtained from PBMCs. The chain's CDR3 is CASSVGPGGYEQYF. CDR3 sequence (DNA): TGTGCCAGCAGCGTTGGTCCGGGAGGCTACGAGCAGTACTTC.